The 20 T cell receptor beta chains below come from one sample, sequenced in a study of T cells expressing NK-cell markers. One entry per CDR3 protein, without DNA, is what TCRdb gives after re-calling the 5' RACE reads. In all, the sample yields about 150,000 distinct CDR3 sequences. The sequencing input was blood T cells: a sorted CD56 or NKG2C T cell subset, CD4+ or CD8+ T cells, or bulk PBMC T cells (not recorded which). These receptors came from a woman aged 45-65 years in good health.

The chain carries TRBV18 and TRBJ1-1; TCRdb lists TRBD1, though no DNA is available to test this call. The CDR3 is 14 residues long. Germline V gene lookup returns CDR1 KGHSH and CDR2 LQKENI. CDR3 sequence reads: CASSPSVRGAEAFF.

This chain joins TRBV20-1 and TRBJ2-1; TCRdb calls TRBD2, which cannot be checked without DNA. CDR3 size: 16 residues. CDR1 and CDR2 (germline): DFQATT, SNEGSKA (reference sequence). CDR3 in amino acids: CSARPVGGRIYNEQFF.

The V gene is TRBV14, the J gene TRBJ2-7. Germline loops: CDR1 SGHDN, CDR2 FVKESK. The CDR3 extends over 13 amino acids. The CDR3 sequence is CASSHLRVYEQYF.

V gene TRBV27 combines with J gene TRBJ2-7. Germline lookup yields CDR1 MNHEY and CDR2 SMNVEV (reference sequence). The CDR3 runs 12 residues. The CDR3 loop reads CASKQDPYEQYF.

The CDR3 here is CASMRTENTEAFF. The chain carries TRBV7-9 and TRBJ1-1. This CDR3 is built from 13 residues. Germline CDR1 is SEHNR and CDR2 is FQNEAQ (reference sequence).

This rearrangement joins TRBV12-3 or TRBV12-4 to TRBJ2-4. The CDR3 runs 14 residues. CDR3: CASSFRIAKNIQYF.

The chain links TRBV20-1 to TRBJ2-1; the D gene TCRdb calls, TRBD1, cannot be checked with no DNA. CDR3 length: 15 residues. Germline assignment: CDR1 DFQATT and CDR2 SNEGSKA (reference sequence). The CDR3 is CSASPRRGAYNEQFF.

This chain connects TRBV29-1 to TRBJ2-1; without DNA, the TCRdb call of TRBD1 cannot be checked. This CDR3 spans 17 amino acids. Germline V gives CDR1 SQVTM, CDR2 ANQGSEA. CDR3: CSVFGSGGTGDYNEQFF.

The CDR3 protein is CASSGSEGYQETQYF. V gene TRBV10-2 combines with J gene TRBJ2-5. Germline values: CDR1 WSHSY, CDR2 SAAADI. The CDR3 sequence is 15 residues long.

The chain combines TRBV20-1 with TRBJ2-2. Germline V gene lookup returns CDR1 DFQATT and CDR2 SNEGSKA (reference sequence). The CDR3 totals 13 residues. CDR3 loop: CSARDSSGGELFF.

The chain carries TRBV7-9 and TRBJ2-7. This CDR3 has 15 amino acids. Germline values: CDR1 SEHNR, CDR2 FQNEAQ (reference sequence). CDR3 in amino acids: CASSLGQEFSYEQYF.

This chain uses TRBV29-1 with TRBJ2-1; checking the TCRdb D call of TRBD2 is not possible without DNA. CDR1 SQVTM and CDR2 ANQGSEA come from the germline V gene. This CDR3 has 15 residues. The CDR3 is CSVGRDSSAYNEQFF.

The V call is TRBV5-1, the J call TRBJ2-1; no DNA is available, so the TRBD1 call from TCRdb remains unchecked. The CDR3 spans 15 residues. From germline, CDR1 is SGHRS and CDR2 YFSETQ. The CDR3 is CASSPGRQILNEQFF.

This sequence joins TRBV27 and TRBJ2-5; TCRdb names TRBD1, which stays unverified in the absence of DNA. There are 17 residues in the CDR3. Looked up from germline, CDR1 is MNHEY and CDR2 is SMNVEV (reference sequence). This CDR3 reads CASSPLHLTGARETQYF.

The chain is built from TRBV6-2 or TRBV6-3 and TRBJ2-1; the D call from TCRdb, TRBD2, cannot be confirmed without DNA. Germline values: CDR1 MNHEY, CDR2 SVGEGT. CDR3 length: 14 residues. The CDR3 loop reads CASSYEWESNEQFF.

The rearrangement uses TRBV7-9 and TRBJ2-5; TCRdb gives TRBD1 as the D gene, but with no DNA this cannot be confirmed. The CDR3 loop spans 13 amino acids. Germline CDR1 and CDR2: SEHNR and FQNEAQ (reference sequence). The chain's CDR3 is CASNGQNQETQYF.

The chain combines TRBV24-1 with TRBJ2-1; the D gene TCRdb calls, TRBD2, cannot be checked with no DNA. Germline CDR1 reads KGHDR; CDR2 reads SFDVKD. The CDR3 runs to 15 residues. The CDR3 loop reads CATSSAGGPLNEQFF.

The J gene is TRBJ2-3, the V gene TRBV29-1; the D call from TCRdb, TRBD1, cannot be confirmed without DNA. The CDR3 has 12 residues. Per germline, CDR1 SQVTM and CDR2 ANQGSEA. The CDR3 loop reads CSVETGPDTQYF.

V is TRBV6-5 and J is TRBJ1-5. Germline CDR1 and CDR2: MNHEY and SVGAGI. CDR3 size: 14 residues. The CDR3 sequence is CASSYSTSTQPQHF.

The chain recombines TRBV6-6 with TRBJ2-2; TCRdb's D call of TRBD2 is untestable without DNA. The CDR3 is 17 residues long. Germline CDR1 reads MNHNY; CDR2 reads SVGAGI (reference sequence). The CDR3 is CASSQLAGGPNTGELFF.